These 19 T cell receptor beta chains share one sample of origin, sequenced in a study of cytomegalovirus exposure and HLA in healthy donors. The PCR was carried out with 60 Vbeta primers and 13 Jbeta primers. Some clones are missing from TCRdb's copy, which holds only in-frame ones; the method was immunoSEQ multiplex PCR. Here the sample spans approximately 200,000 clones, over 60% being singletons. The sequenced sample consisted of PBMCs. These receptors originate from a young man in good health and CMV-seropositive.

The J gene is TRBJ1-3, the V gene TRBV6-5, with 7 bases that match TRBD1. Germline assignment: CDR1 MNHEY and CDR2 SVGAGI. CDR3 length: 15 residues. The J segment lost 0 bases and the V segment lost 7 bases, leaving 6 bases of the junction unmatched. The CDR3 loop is CASMTGFGSGNTIYF. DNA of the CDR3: TGTGCCAGCATGACAGGGTTCGGCTCTGGAAACACCATATATTTT.

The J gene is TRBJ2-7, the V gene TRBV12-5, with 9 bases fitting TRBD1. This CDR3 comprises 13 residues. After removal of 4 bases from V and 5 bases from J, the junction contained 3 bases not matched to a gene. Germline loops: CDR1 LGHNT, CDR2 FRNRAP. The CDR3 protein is CASGWGQGDEQYF. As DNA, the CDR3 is TGTGCTAGTGGTTGGGGACAGGGAGACGAGCAGTACTTC.

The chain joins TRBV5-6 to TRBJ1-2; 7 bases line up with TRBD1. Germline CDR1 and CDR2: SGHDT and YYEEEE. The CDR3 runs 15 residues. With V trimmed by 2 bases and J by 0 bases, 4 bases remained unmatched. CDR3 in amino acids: CASSFFDRANYGYTF. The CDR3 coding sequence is TGTGCCAGCAGCTTCTTCGACAGGGCTAACTATGGCTACACCTTC.

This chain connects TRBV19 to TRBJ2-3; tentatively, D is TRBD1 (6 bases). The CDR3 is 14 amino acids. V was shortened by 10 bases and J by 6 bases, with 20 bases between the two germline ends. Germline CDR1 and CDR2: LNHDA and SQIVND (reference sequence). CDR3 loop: CATLPVGAEDTQYF. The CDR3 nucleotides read TGTGCCACCTTACCCGTGGGGGCGGAGGATACGCAGTATTTT.

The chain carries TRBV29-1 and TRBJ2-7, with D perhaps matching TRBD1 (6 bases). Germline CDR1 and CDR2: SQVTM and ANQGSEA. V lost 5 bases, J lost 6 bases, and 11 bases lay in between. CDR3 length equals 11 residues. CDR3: CSVTQGREQYF. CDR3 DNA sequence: TGCAGCGTTACACAGGGACGCGAGCAGTACTTC.

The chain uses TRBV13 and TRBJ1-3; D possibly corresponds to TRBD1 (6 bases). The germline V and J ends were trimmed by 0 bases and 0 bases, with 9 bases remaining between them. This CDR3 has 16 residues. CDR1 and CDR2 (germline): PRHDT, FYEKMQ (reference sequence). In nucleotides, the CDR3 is TGTGCCAGCAGCTTAGGACAGGGTTTCTCTGGAAACACCATATATTTT. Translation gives CASSLGQGFSGNTIYF.

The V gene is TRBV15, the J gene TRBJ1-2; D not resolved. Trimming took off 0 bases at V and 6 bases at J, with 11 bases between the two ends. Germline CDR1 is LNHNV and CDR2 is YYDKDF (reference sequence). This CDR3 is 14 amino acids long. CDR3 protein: CATSRDRLVDGYTF. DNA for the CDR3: TGTGCCACCAGCAGAGACAGGTTGGTTGATGGCTACACCTTC.

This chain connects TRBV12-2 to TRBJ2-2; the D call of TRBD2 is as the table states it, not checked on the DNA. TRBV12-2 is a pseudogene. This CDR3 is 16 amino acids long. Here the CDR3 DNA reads TGTGCAAGTCGCTTAGCTGATCAGGAGGGGACCGGGGAGCTGTTTTTT. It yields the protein CASRLADQEGTGELFF.

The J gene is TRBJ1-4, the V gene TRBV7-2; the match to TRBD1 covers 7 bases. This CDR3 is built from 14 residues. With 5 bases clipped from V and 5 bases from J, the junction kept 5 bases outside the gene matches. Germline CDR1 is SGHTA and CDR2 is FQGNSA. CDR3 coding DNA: TGTGCCAGCAGCCTGAACAGGGGAAATGAAAAACTGTTTTTT. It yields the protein CASSLNRGNEKLFF.

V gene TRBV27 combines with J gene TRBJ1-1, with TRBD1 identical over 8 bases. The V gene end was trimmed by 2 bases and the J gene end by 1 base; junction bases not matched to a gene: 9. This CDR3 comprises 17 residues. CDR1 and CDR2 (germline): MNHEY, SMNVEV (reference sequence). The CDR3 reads CASSLRVAGGQNTEAFF. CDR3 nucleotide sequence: TGTGCCAGCAGTTTAAGGGTGGCAGGGGGCCAGAACACTGAAGCTTTCTTT.

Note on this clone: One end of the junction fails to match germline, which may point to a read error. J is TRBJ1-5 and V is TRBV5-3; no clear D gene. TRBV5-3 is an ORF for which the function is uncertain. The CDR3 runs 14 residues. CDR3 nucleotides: TGTGCCAGCAGCTTGGGAGACACTTACCAGCCCCAGCATTTT. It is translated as CASSLGDTYQPQHF.

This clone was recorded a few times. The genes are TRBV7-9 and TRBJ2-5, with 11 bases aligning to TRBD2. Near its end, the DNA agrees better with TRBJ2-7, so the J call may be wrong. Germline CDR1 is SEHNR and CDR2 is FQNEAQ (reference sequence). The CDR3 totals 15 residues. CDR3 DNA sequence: TGTGCCAGCAGCACCCCGACTAGCGGGACTTACGAGCAGTACTTC. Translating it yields CASSTPTSGTYEQYF.

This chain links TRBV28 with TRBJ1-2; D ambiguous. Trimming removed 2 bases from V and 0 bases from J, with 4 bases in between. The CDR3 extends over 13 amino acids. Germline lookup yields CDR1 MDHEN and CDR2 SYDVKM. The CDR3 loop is CASSLVANYGYTF. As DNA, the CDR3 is TGTGCCAGCAGTTTAGTAGCTAACTATGGCTACACCTTC.

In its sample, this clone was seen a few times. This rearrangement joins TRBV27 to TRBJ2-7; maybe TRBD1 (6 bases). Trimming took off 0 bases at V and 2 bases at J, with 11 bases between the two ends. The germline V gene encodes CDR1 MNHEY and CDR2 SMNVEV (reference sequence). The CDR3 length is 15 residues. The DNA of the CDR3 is TGTGCCAGCAGTTTATCGCCGGCAGGGGCCTACGAGCAGTACTTC. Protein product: CASSLSPAGAYEQYF.

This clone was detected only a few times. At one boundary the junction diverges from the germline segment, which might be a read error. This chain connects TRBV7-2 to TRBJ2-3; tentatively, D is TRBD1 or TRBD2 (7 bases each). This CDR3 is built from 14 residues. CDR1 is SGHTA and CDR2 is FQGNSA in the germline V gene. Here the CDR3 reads CASRLGRGPDTQYF. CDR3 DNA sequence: TGTGCCAGCAGGTTAGGGAGGGGGCCAGATACGCAGTATTTT.

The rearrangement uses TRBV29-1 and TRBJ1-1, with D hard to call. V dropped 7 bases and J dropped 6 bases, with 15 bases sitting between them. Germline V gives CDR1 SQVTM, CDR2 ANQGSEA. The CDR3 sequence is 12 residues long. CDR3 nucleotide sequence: TGCAGCGGAGGAAGATCAGCTTCTGAAGCTTTCTTT. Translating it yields CSGGRSASEAFF.

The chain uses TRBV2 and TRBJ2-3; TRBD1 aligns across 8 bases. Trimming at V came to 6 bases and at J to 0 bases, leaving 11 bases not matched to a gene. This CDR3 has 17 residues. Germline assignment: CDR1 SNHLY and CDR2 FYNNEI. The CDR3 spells CASSRGFRDRSTDTQYF. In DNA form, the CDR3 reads TGTGCCAGCAGCCGGGGCTTCCGGGACAGGAGCACAGATACGCAGTATTTT.

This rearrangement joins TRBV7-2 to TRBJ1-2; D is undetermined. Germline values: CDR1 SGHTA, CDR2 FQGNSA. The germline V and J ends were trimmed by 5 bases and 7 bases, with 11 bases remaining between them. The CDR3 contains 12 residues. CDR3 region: CASSPARFGYTF. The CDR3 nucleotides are TGTGCCAGCAGCCCGGCGAGGTTTGGCTACACCTTC. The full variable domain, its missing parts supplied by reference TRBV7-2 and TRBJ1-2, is GAGVSQSPSNKVTEKGKDVELRCDPISGHTALYWYRQSLGQGLEFLIYFQGNSAPDKSGLPSDRFSAERTGGSVSTLTIQRTQQEDSAVYLCASSPARFGYTFGSGTRLTVV.

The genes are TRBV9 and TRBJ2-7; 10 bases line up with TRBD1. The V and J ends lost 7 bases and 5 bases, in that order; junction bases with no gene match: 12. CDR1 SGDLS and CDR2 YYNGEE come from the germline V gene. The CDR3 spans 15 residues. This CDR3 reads CASAEFDRGPDEQYF. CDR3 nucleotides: TGTGCCAGCGCTGAGTTCGACAGGGGGCCGGACGAGCAGTACTTC.